The 22 T cell receptor beta chains listed next were all sequenced from one sample in a study of T cell responses to AZD1222 COVID-19 vaccine. Using immunoSEQ multiplex PCR, the repertoire was profiled, and TCRdb retains in-frame clones only, with some absent. Of more than 100,000 clones in the sample, more than 85% were seen once. Sequencing was performed on peripheral blood, taken 28 days after the second AZD1222 dose. The receptors shown here come from an adult who received the AZD1222 COVID-19 vaccine.

The rearrangement links TRBV24-1 to TRBJ2-3; the match to TRBD2 covers 8 bases. The CDR3 loop spans 17 amino acids. The germline gives CDR1 KGHDR, CDR2 SFDVKD. V dropped 1 base and J dropped 2; count of bases not matched to a gene: 7. The CDR3 here is CATSDFLAGHHTDTQYF. The CDR3 DNA is TGTGCCACCAGTGATTTTTTAGCGGGACATCACACAGATACGCAGTATTTT.

The gene calls are TRBV7-9 and TRBJ2-1; perhaps TRBD2 as D (6 bases). The germline V and J ends were trimmed by 6 bases and 4 bases, with 16 bases remaining between them. Germline lookup yields CDR1 SEHNR and CDR2 FQNEAQ (reference sequence). The CDR3 spans 15 residues. Written as DNA, the CDR3 is TGTGCCAGCAGTCGGTCGGGGGTCCGGTACAATGAGCAGTTCTTC. Protein: CASSRSGVRYNEQFF.

The rearrangement uses TRBV3-1 (or the pseudogene TRBV3-2) and TRBJ1-5, with no clear D. The CDR3 contains 15 residues. The germline CDR1 and CDR2 sequences are LGHDT and YNNKEL (reference sequence). V lost 3 bases, J lost 5 bases, and 14 bases lay in between. Here the CDR3 DNA reads TGTGCCAGCAGCCAGGGCTTGGTGTCCCATCAGCCCCAGCATTTT. Translation gives CASSQGLVSHQPQHF.

This clone was seen only once. The V and J genes are TRBV29-1 and TRBJ1-2; TRBD1 might be the D (5 bases). Germline CDR1 and CDR2: SQVTM and ANQGSEA. The V end was cut by 3 bases, the J end by 7 bases, with 12 bases between. This CDR3 spans 12 amino acids. CDR3 amino acids: CSVDRGSGGYTF. CDR3 coding DNA: TGCAGCGTTGATAGGGGATCGGGTGGCTACACCTTC.

A word on this clone: This sample also contains other DNA sequences that code for the same CDR3. The genes are TRBV7-8 and TRBJ2-2; 7 bases fit TRBD2. From germline, CDR1 is SGHVS and CDR2 FQNEAQ. The CDR3 has 15 residues. The trim removed 4 bases at V and 0 bases at J, leaving 2 bases unmatched. The CDR3 here is CASSWTSANTGELFF. The CDR3 DNA reads as TGTGCCAGCAGCTGGACTAGTGCGAACACCGGGGAGCTGTTTTTT.

This rearrangement joins TRBV27 to TRBJ2-3; D could derive from TRBD1 or TRBD2 (5 bases each). The germline V and J ends were trimmed by 6 bases and 6 bases, with 22 bases remaining between them. The CDR3 has 16 residues. Germline V CDR1 and CDR2: MNHEY, SMNVEV (reference sequence). The CDR3 region has the DNA TGTGCCAGCAGCAATAACCACAGGATGCCGGGGGATACGCAGTATTTT. Its protein is CASSNNHRMPGDTQYF.

The rearrangement uses TRBV6-5 and TRBJ2-7; D gene ambiguous. The V end lost 8 bases, the J end lost 2 bases, and 10 bases lay between the germline ends. This CDR3 has 12 amino acids. Germline lookup yields CDR1 MNHEY and CDR2 SVGAGI. The CDR3 reads CASRSSTYEQYF. As DNA, the CDR3 is TGTGCCAGCCGGAGCTCAACCTACGAGCAGTACTTC.

This rearrangement joins TRBV19 to TRBJ1-6, with 8 bases matching TRBD1. Trimming took 5 bases from V and 10 from J; bases not matched to a gene: 10. This CDR3 region has 15 residues. Per germline, CDR1 LNHDA and CDR2 SQIVND (reference sequence). For the CDR3, the DNA is TGTGCCAGTAGTGCGACCGGGACAGGAGGATCACCCCTCCACTTT. It specifies CASSATGTGGSPLHF.

The chain combines TRBV28 with TRBJ2-7; D may be TRBD1 (7 bases). The CDR3 is made up of 16 amino acids. The germline V gene encodes CDR1 MDHEN and CDR2 SYDVKM. V gave up 6 bases and J gave up 1 base, with 19 bases separating them. Here the CDR3 reads CASSLRGAGRSYEQYF. As DNA, the CDR3 is TGTGCCAGCAGCCTCAGGGGGGCGGGCCGGTCCTACGAGCAGTACTTC.

The J gene is TRBJ2-4, the V gene TRBV5-5, with 7 bases fitting TRBD1. V was clipped by 4 bases and J by 1 base; unmatched bases: 2. Germline loops: CDR1 SGHKS, CDR2 YYEKEE (reference sequence). The CDR3 covers 14 residues. CDR3 in DNA: TGTGCCAGCAGCCAGACAGGGGCCAAAAACATTCAGTACTTC. Amino acids: CASSQTGAKNIQYF.

This chain links TRBV24-1 with TRBJ2-7, with D possibly matching TRBD1 (6 bases). Trimming cost V 3 bases and J 7 bases, with 12 bases left between them. The V gene's germline CDR1 is KGHDR and CDR2 SFDVKD. The CDR3 spans 13 residues. CDR3: CATSDGRGPEQYF. The CDR3 DNA is TGTGCCACCAGTGATGGCAGGGGTCCTGAGCAGTACTTC.

The chain is built from TRBV30 and TRBJ1-2, with a weak D call TRBD1 (5 bases). V was clipped by 2 bases and J by 0 bases, with 7 bases between them. Germline V gene data show CDR1 as GTSNPN and CDR2 as SVGIG (reference sequence). The CDR3 has 13 amino acids. Here the CDR3 reads CAWSQGPNYGYTF. The CDR3 DNA reads TGTGCCTGGAGTCAGGGACCTAACTATGGCTACACCTTC.

The J gene is TRBJ1-5, the V gene TRBV29-1; D gene ambiguous. CDR1 is SQVTM and CDR2 is ANQGSEA in the germline V gene. The V gene lost 2 bases and the J gene lost 6 bases, with 11 bases spanning the gap. The CDR3 covers 13 residues. For the CDR3, the DNA is TGCAGCGTTGAATCTGGGCGGGGTCAGCCCCAGCATTTT. Its translation: CSVESGRGQPQHF.

The genes are TRBV4-1 and TRBJ1-1, with D possibly being TRBD1 (6 bases). The CDR3 length is 15 residues. Trimming shortened V by 3 bases and J by 7 bases, and 18 bases separated the two germline ends. In germline, CDR1 is MGHRA, CDR2 YSYEKL. The CDR3 sequence: CASSQWPGHSLEAFF. The CDR3 DNA is TGCGCCAGCAGCCAGTGGCCGGGACACAGTCTTGAAGCTTTCTTT.

The chain carries TRBV27 and TRBJ2-3; a weak D match, TRBD2 (5 bases). Germline assignment: CDR1 MNHEY and CDR2 SMNVEV (reference sequence). Trimming shortened V by 6 bases and J by 1 base, and 11 bases separated the two germline ends. The CDR3 extends over 14 amino acids. DNA for the CDR3: TGTGCCAGCAGGCGGACTGGACGCACAGATACGCAGTATTTT. Protein sequence: CASRRTGRTDTQYF.

The V and J genes are TRBV6-4 and TRBJ2-3; D remains ambiguous. Trimming shortened V by 6 bases and J by 9 bases, and 10 bases separated the two germline ends. Per the germline V gene, CDR1 is MRHNA and CDR2 is SNTAGT. The CDR3 consists of 11 residues. The CDR3 DNA is TGTGCCAGCAGCCGAGGAGACACGCAGTATTTT. Translating gives CASSRGDTQYF.

The V call is TRBV2, the J call TRBJ1-5; D possibly corresponds to TRBD1 (6 bases). Between the trimmed V and J ends, which lost 11 bases and 0 bases, there was a span of 17 bases. CDR3 size: 15 residues. CDR1 SNHLY and CDR2 FYNNEI come from the germline V gene. The CDR3 nucleotides are TGTGCCCGGCTGGGTGGGGGCAATAGCAATCAGCCCCAGCATTTT. This sequence encodes CARLGGGNSNQPQHF.

The CDR3 bases are TGTGCCAGCAGCCTGACAGGGGGCAAGTCACCCCTCCACTTT. Translated: CASSLTGGKSPLHF. The chain is built from TRBV6-5 and TRBJ1-6; 10 nucleotides line up with TRBD1. Germline trimming cut 6 bases from V and 10 bases from J; bases unmatched to any gene: 6. This CDR3 is built from 14 residues. CDR1 and CDR2 (germline): MNHEY, SVGAGI.

The chain couples TRBV7-9 to TRBJ1-6; 10 bases align to TRBD1. The ends lost 5 bases at V and 4 bases at J; junction bases unmatched: 2. This CDR3 spans 15 amino acids. Germline V gene data show CDR1 as SEHNR and CDR2 as FQNEAQ (reference sequence). The chain's CDR3 is CASSGGQGYNSPLHF. In DNA form, the CDR3 reads TGTGCCAGCAGCGGGGGACAGGGGTATAATTCACCCCTCCACTTT.

V gene TRBV6-5 combines with J gene TRBJ1-1; TRBD1 aligns across 10 bases. CDR1 and CDR2 from the germline V gene are MNHEY and SVGAGI. Trimming cost V 6 bases and J 6 bases; bases outside gene matches: 7. The CDR3 is made up of 14 amino acids. The CDR3 here is CASRTTGGSAEAFF. CDR3 sequence (DNA): TGTGCCAGCAGGACGACAGGGGGCTCGGCTGAAGCTTTCTTT.

The CDR3 region is CASSPLGLSGNTIYF. CDR3 nucleotide sequence: TGCGCCAGCAGCCCTTTGGGCCTCTCTGGAAACACCATATATTTT. The rearrangement uses TRBV4-1 and TRBJ1-3; no firm D call. The CDR3 is made up of 15 amino acids. Germline V gives CDR1 MGHRA, CDR2 YSYEKL. V was clipped by 4 bases and J by 0 bases, with 10 bases between them.

This sequence joins TRBV7-8 and TRBJ1-1; the D is unclear. Germline CDR1 SGHVS, CDR2 FQNEAQ. The CDR3 extends over 15 amino acids. V was clipped by 1 base and J by 1 base, with 10 bases between them. The CDR3 sequence: CASSLVGLSNTEAFF. CDR3 nucleotide sequence: TGTGCCAGCAGCTTAGTTGGGTTATCGAACACTGAAGCTTTCTTT.